These 8 T cell receptor beta chains were sequenced from one sample in a study of radiotherapy plus CTLA-4 blockade in lung cancer. Generated by immunoSEQ multiplex PCR, the TCRdb table keeps only in-frame clones and is missing some. Altogether about 38,000 clones are present, over 70% being singletons, with the ten largest covering 8.9%. This material consisted of peripheral blood, taken from a patient treated with radiotherapy plus ipilimumab. These receptors were obtained from a human donor with non-small cell lung cancer who had stable disease on radiotherapy plus ipilimumab.

This clone is termed medium-sized. This chain links TRBV7-9 with TRBJ2-7; tentatively, D is TRBD1 or TRBD2 (6 bases each). The length of the CDR3 is 15 residues. V was shortened by 5 bases and J by 2 bases, with 16 bases between the two germline ends. The germline V gene has CDR1 SEHNR and CDR2 FQNEAQ (reference sequence). CDR3 nucleotide sequence: TGTGCCAGCAGCCTCACTACGGGGGCAGCCTACGAGCAGTACTTC. This gives the protein CASSLTTGAAYEQYF.

The rearrangement links TRBV27 to TRBJ1-1; possible D gene TRBD1, 5 bases. V was trimmed by 2 bases and J by 4 bases, leaving 11 bases between them. This CDR3 is built from 14 residues. Germline V gives CDR1 MNHEY, CDR2 SMNVEV (reference sequence). CDR3 in amino acids: CASSLTGVGTEAFF. CDR3 DNA sequence: TGTGCCAGCAGTTTAACGGGGGTTGGCACTGAAGCTTTCTTT.

The chain employs TRBV27 and TRBJ2-3; no firm D call. Trimming removed 2 bases from V and 8 bases from J, with 17 bases in between. The length of the CDR3 is 15 residues. The V gene's germline CDR1 is MNHEY and CDR2 SMNVEV (reference sequence). The CDR3 region is CASSLGSAMVGTQYF. In DNA, the CDR3 is TGTGCCAGCAGTTTAGGCAGCGCTATGGTTGGTACGCAGTATTTT.

This chain connects TRBV5-1 to TRBJ1-5, with TRBD1 matching over 7 bases. The CDR3 is made up of 16 amino acids. The junction had 9 bases not matched to a gene; V was cut back by 4 bases and J by 2 bases. Germline assignment: CDR1 SGHRS and CDR2 YFSETQ. DNA for the CDR3: TGCGCCAGCAGCCCAGGGGGGAATTGGGGCAATCAGCCCCAGCATTTT. Amino acids: CASSPGGNWGNQPQHF.

V usage is TRBV7-9 and J usage is TRBJ1-3; D gene uncertain. CDR3 size: 15 residues. Germline assignment: CDR1 SEHNR and CDR2 FQNEAQ (reference sequence). Trimming pared 8 bases from V and 3 bases from J, leaving 17 bases between. CDR3 nucleotides: TGTGCCAGCCGCTACCCCCCGAGGATTGGAAACACCATATATTTT. Protein: CASRYPPRIGNTIYF.

This clone was observed once. The V and J genes are TRBV7-7 and TRBJ2-5; D remains ambiguous. V was cut by 0 bases and J by 0 bases, with 8 bases left in between. The CDR3 covers 15 residues. CDR1 is SSHAT and CDR2 is FNYEAQ in the germline V gene (reference sequence). The CDR3 coding sequence is TGTGCCAGCAGCTTAGCGCCAAGCCACCAAGAGACCCAGTACTTC. Residues: CASSLAPSHQETQYF.

The chain joins TRBV9 to TRBJ2-5; 9 bases match TRBD2. Germline lookup yields CDR1 SGDLS and CDR2 YYNGEE. The junction had 7 bases not matched to a gene; V was cut back by 3 bases and J by 4 bases. This CDR3 contains 15 residues. The CDR3 bases are TGTGCCAGCAGCGAGGCGGGGGGGCGGCTAGAGACCCAGTACTTC. This sequence encodes CASSEAGGRLETQYF.

The rearrangement uses TRBV19 and TRBJ2-7, with D perhaps matching TRBD2 (6 bases). Trimming took off 3 bases at V and 0 bases at J, with 15 bases between the two ends. CDR3 size: 16 residues. Looked up from germline, CDR1 is LNHDA and CDR2 is SQIVND (reference sequence). The CDR3 spells CASSIRTAGSSYEQYF. Written as DNA, the CDR3 is TGTGCCAGTAGTATCAGGACCGCCGGGAGCTCCTACGAGCAGTACTTC.